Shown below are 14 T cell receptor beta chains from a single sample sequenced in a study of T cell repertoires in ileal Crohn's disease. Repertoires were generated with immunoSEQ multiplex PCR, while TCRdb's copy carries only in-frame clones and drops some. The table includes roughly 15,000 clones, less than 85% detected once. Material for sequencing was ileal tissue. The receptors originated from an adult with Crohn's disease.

CDR3 coding DNA: TGTGCCAGCAGTGTAAAACAGCAGAATTCACCCCTCCACTTT. This encodes CASSVKQQNSPLHF. The gene calls are TRBV2 and TRBJ1-6; D unclear. The CDR3 has 14 residues. Between the trimmed V and J ends, which lost 4 bases and 7 bases, there was a span of 11 bases. Germline CDR1 SNHLY, CDR2 FYNNEI.

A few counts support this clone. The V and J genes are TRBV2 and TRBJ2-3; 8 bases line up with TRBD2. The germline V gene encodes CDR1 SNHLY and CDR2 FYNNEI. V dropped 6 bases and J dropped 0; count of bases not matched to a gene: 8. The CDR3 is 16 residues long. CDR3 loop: CASRPRGGDSTDTQYF. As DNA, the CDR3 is TGTGCCAGCAGACCTCGGGGGGGGGATAGCACAGATACGCAGTATTTT.

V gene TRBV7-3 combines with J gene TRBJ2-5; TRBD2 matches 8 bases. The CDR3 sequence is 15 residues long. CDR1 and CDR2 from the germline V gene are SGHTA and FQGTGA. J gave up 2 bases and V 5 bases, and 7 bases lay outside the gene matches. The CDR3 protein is CASSPGRGGQETQYF. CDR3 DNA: TGTGCCAGCAGCCCGGGTCGGGGGGGACAAGAGACCCAGTACTTC.

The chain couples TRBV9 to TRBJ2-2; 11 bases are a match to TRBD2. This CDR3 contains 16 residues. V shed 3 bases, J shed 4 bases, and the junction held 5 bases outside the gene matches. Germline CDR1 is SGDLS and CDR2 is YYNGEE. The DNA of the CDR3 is TGTGCCAGCAGCGGAACTAGCGGGGGACCCACCGGGGAGCTGTTTTTT. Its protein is CASSGTSGGPTGELFF.

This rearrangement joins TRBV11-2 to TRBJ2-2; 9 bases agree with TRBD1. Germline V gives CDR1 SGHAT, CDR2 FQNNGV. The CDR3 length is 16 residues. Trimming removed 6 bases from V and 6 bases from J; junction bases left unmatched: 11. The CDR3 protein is CASRNTGTGSAGELFF. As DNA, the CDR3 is TGTGCCAGCAGGAACACCGGGACAGGGTCGGCCGGGGAGCTGTTTTTT.

The CDR3 is CASSLEGQSNEKLFF. CDR3 nucleotides: TGTGCCAGCAGTTTAGAGGGACAGTCTAATGAAAAACTGTTTTTT. The chain joins TRBV27 to TRBJ1-4, with 7 bases lining up with TRBD1. V was pared by 2 bases and J by 3 bases, with 3 bases of the junction left unmatched. The length of the CDR3 is 15 residues. CDR1 and CDR2 (germline): MNHEY, SMNVEV (reference sequence).

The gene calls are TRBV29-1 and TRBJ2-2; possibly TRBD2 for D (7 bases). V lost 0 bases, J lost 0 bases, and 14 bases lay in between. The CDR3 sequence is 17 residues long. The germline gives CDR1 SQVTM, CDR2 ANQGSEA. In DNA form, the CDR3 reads TGCAGCGTTGAAGATCGGGGGGACACACCGAACACCGGGGAGCTGTTTTTT. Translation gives CSVEDRGDTPNTGELFF.

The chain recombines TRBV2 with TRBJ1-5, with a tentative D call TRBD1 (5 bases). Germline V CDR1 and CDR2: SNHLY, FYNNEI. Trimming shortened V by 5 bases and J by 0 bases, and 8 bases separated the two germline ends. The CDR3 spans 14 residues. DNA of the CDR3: TGTGCCAGCAGTCAAAGGGGTAGCAATCAGCCCCAGCATTTT. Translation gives CASSQRGSNQPQHF.

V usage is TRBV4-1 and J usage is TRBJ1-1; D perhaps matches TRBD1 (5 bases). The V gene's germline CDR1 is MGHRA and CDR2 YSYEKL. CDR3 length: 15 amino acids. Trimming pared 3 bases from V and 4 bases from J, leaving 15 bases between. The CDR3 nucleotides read TGCGCCAGCAGCCACCCCCTGGGAAGGGGCACTGAAGCTTTCTTT. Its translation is CASSHPLGRGTEAFF.

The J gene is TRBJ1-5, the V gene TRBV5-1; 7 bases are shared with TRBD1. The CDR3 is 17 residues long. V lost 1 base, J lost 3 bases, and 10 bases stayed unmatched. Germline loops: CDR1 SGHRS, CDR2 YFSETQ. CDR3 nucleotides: TGCGCCAGCAGCTTGAAGAGACAGGGCCTCCCCAATCAGCCCCAGCATTTT. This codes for CASSLKRQGLPNQPQHF.

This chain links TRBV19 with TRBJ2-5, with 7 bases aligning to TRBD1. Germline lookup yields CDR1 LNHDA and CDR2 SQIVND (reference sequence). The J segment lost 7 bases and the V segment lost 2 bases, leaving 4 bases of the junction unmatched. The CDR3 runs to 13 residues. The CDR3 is CASSIPQGRTQYF. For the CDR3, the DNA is TGTGCCAGTAGTATACCACAGGGGAGGACCCAGTACTTC.

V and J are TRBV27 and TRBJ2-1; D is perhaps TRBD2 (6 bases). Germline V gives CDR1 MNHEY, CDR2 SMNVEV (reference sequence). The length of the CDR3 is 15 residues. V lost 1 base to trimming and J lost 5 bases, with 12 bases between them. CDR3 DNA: TGTGCCAGCAGTTTATTGGCGGGGAGTCACAATGAGCAGTTCTTC. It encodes CASSLLAGSHNEQFF.

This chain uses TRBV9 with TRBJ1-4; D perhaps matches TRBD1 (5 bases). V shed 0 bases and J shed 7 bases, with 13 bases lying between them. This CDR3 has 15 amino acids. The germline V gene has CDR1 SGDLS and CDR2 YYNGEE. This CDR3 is CASSVEGREVEKLFF. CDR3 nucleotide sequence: TGTGCCAGCAGCGTAGAGGGCAGGGAGGTTGAAAAACTGTTTTTT.

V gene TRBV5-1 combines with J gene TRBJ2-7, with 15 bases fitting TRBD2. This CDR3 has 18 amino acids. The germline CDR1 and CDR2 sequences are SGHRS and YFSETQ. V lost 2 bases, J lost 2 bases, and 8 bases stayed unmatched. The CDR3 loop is CASSFTGTSGGPAYEQYF. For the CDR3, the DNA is TGCGCCAGCAGCTTTACCGGGACTAGCGGGGGGCCTGCCTACGAGCAGTACTTC.